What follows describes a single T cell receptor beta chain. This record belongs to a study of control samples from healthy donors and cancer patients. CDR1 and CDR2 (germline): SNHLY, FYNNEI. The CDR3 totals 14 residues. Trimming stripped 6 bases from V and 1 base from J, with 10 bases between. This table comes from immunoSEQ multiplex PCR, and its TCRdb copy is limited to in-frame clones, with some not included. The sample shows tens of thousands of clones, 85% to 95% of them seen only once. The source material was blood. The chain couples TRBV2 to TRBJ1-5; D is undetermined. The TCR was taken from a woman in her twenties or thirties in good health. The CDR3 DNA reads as TGTGCCAGCAGGCGTGAGGGAAGCAATCAGCCCCAGCATTTT. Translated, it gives CASRREGSNQPQHF.